The rows below give T cell receptor beta chains drawn from one sample of a study of T-cell memory formation after mild COVID-19. From the 5' RACE reads, TCRdb called clonotypes with MiXCR, one entry per CDR3 protein. The sample lists hundreds of thousands of distinct CDR3 sequences; roughly 18% were seen once. Sequencing was carried out using PBMCs or a T cell subset sorted from them (not recorded which). Source of these receptors: a man between 18 and 35 years old who had mild COVID-19 (a few samples of this study predate the infection). Cell type and time point are not known. The CDR3 runs from the conserved cysteine through the conserved F or W. D genes are given only for firm matches. Expanded clones get a size class; other rows say once, few or many, or leave the size out.

D gene,clone size,CDR3 length,J gene,V gene,CDR3 DNA,CDR3 protein
TRBD1,few,13,TRBJ2-5,TRBV5-1,TGCGCCAGCAGGGCAGGGGGCTTTGAGACCCAGTACTTC,CASRAGGFETQYF
-,few,11,TRBJ1-1,TRBV6-1,TGTGCCAGCCGTGGGGGGACTGAAGCTTTCTTT,CASRGGTEAFF
-,-,14,TRBJ1-1,TRBV7-9,TGTGCCAGCAGCCGTCCGGAGGGGGGCACTGAAGCTTTCTTT,CASSRPEGGTEAFF
-,-,15,TRBJ1-6,TRBV20-1,TGCAGTGCCCGCAAGGCAAACTCCTATAATTCACCCCTCCACTTT,CSARKANSYNSPLHF
-,many,13,TRBJ2-1,TRBV30,TGTGCCTGGAGTGTACAGGGTATCAATGAGCAGTTCTTC,CAWSVQGINEQFF
-,-,16,TRBJ1-5,TRBV11-2,TGTGCCAGCAGCCACTCCTACCGGGGGGTCAATCAGCCCCAGCATTTT,CASSHSYRGVNQPQHF
-,few,15,TRBJ1-3,TRBV12-3/TRBV12-4,TGTGCCAGCAGTTTCTCGCCGGGCCCTGGAAACACCATATATTTT,CASSFSPGPGNTIYF
TRBD2,once,17,TRBJ2-3,TRBV5-4,TGTGCCAGCAACAAGGTCGGGGAGGGCCATCGCACAGATACGCAGTATTTT,CASNKVGEGHRTDTQYF
-,few,15,TRBJ2-4,TRBV27,TGTGCCAGCAGTTTAATGGGGGCGGCCAAAAACATTCAGTACTTC,CASSLMGAAKNIQYF
-,-,15,TRBJ1-5,TRBV19,TGTGCCAGTAGTATGGGGGGATCGGGCAATCAGCCCCAGCATTTT,CASSMGGSGNQPQHF
TRBD1,-,17,TRBJ1-3,TRBV5-1,TGCGCCAGCATCATAGCCGGGACAGGCAGCTCTGGAAACACCATATATTTT,CASIIAGTGSSGNTIYF
-,-,14,TRBJ2-3,TRBV7-2,TGTGCCAGCAGCTTTAAAGATGTCACAGATACGCAGTATTTT,CASSFKDVTDTQYF
-,few,13,TRBJ2-1,TRBV5-8,TGTGCCAGCACCAATTCCAGGAACAATGAGCAGTTCTTC,CASTNSRNNEQFF
-,once,16,TRBJ2-3,TRBV14,TGTGCCAGCAGCCAAGTAGGGGGGCCTAGCACAGATACGCAGTATTTT,CASSQVGGPSTDTQYF
-,-,13,TRBJ2-3,TRBV5-8,TGTGCCAGCAGCTTCGTAGACACAGATACGCAGTATTTT,CASSFVDTDTQYF
-,-,14,TRBJ1-2,TRBV23-1,TGCGCCAGCAGTCGAACTCCTGGGTGCCCTGGCTACACCTTC,CASSRTPGCPGYTF
-,few,12,TRBJ1-5,TRBV6-2/TRBV6-3,TGTGCCAGCAGTTACAGGGTTCAGCCCCAGCATTTT,CASSYRVQPQHF
-,few,13,TRBJ1-5,TRBV2,TGTGCCAGCAGGGAGGAAGCAGGTCAGCCCCAGCATTTT,CASREEAGQPQHF
TRBD1,few,14,TRBJ1-1,TRBV4-2,TGTGCCAGCAGCCAAGAGACAGGGTTTCGGGGAGCTTTCTTT,CASSQETGFRGAFF
-,many,15,TRBJ1-5,TRBV15,TGTGCCACCAGCAGAGATCTGGGGAGCAATCAGCCCCAGCATTTT,CATSRDLGSNQPQHF